A selection of T cell receptor beta chains follows, all from one sample in a study of CD8 T cells in Susac syndrome. TCRdb called the immunoSEQ multiplex PCR reads again in MiXCR, with one record for every CDR3 protein. The table records some 240,000 distinct CDR3 sequences, about 96% of them present only once. The specimen was CD4+ T cells from PBMCs. The receptor set was obtained from a human donor with Susac syndrome. CDR3s include the opening cysteine and the closing phenylalanine or tryptophan. The D gene is left open where the match is weak. A clone size is listed for some rows: how often the clone was seen (once, few, many), or a class if it is expanded.

V,size,D,length,J,DNA,CDR3
TRBV15,.,.,15,TRBJ2-2,TGTGCCACCAGCAGAGGACAGGATTTTGACGGGGAGCTGTTTTTT,CATSRGQDFDGELFF
TRBV4-2,.,.,18,TRBJ2-7,TGTGCCAGCAGCCAAGATGGCGCAGGGGAGGATTTTCCCTACGAGCAGTACTTC,CASSQDGAGEDFPYEQYF
TRBV4-2,.,.,16,TRBJ2-7,TGTGCCAGCAGCCAAGATAAGGCACAGGGTCCGAATGAGCAGTACTTC,CASSQDKAQGPNEQYF
TRBV2,.,.,14,TRBJ1-5,TGTGCCAGCAGCTCGAGGGTGGTCAATCAGCCCCAGCATTTT,CASSSRVVNQPQHF
TRBV29-1,.,TRBD1,14,TRBJ1-1,TGCAGCGGGCGACAGGGCGGACTGAACACTGAAGCTTTCTTT,CSGRQGGLNTEAFF
TRBV19,.,.,14,TRBJ2-5,TGTGCCAGTAGTATGGGGGGGCGGGGAGAGACCCAGTACTTC,CASSMGGRGETQYF
TRBV4-2,.,.,13,TRBJ2-5,TGTGCCAGCAGCCAGGGCAGGGAAGAGACCCAGCACTTC,CASSQGREETQHF
TRBV29-1,.,.,13,TRBJ2-7,TGCAGCGTTGACCCTGCAGGAGGCTACGAGCAGTACTTC,CSVDPAGGYEQYF
TRBV5-4,.,.,13,TRBJ1-1,TGTGCCAGCAGTAGGGACCAGGTCACTGAAGCTTTCTTT,CASSRDQVTEAFF
TRBV5-6,.,.,12,TRBJ1-1,TGTGCCAGCAGCTTGGAGTGGACTGAAGCTTTCTTT,CASSLEWTEAFF
TRBV12-3/TRBV12-4,.,.,12,TRBJ2-3,TGTGCCAGCAGTTTACAAGGGGATACGCAGTATTTT,CASSLQGDTQYF
TRBV20-1,.,.,14,TRBJ1-2,TGCAGTGCTAGAGATCCCGGCAGGGCGGGGGGCTACACCTTC,CSARDPGRAGGYTF
TRBV10-3,.,.,14,TRBJ1-5,TGTGCCACCAGGGCTGAGGGAGGGAATCAGCCCCAGCATTTT,CATRAEGGNQPQHF
TRBV20-1,.,.,15,TRBJ2-1,TGCAGTGCTAGTATAGTGGGAACGTCCTACAATGAGCAGTTCTTC,CSASIVGTSYNEQFF
TRBV28,.,.,15,TRBJ1-5,TGTGCCAGCAGTACACCTACAGCGGGTCGACAGCCCCAGCATTTT,CASSTPTAGRQPQHF
TRBV6-6,.,TRBD2,16,TRBJ2-7,TGTGCCAGCAGTTCCGTCGGACTAGCGGGAGGATACGAGCAGTACTTC,CASSSVGLAGGYEQYF
TRBV14,.,.,13,TRBJ2-7,TGTGCCAGCAGCCAACGCCGACGGGGCGAGCAGTACTTC,CASSQRRRGEQYF
TRBV3-1,.,.,14,TRBJ2-1,TGTGCCAGCAGCCCTGTAATCTCCTACAATGAGCAGTTCTTC,CASSPVISYNEQFF
TRBV6-5,.,.,16,TRBJ2-2,TGTGCCAGCAGTTACTCGCCGCCGTCGGAAGGCGGGGAGCTGTTTTTT,CASSYSPPSEGGELFF
TRBV28,.,.,11,TRBJ1-2,TGTCGGAGTGGGGGGAACTATGGCTACACCTTC,CRSGGNYGYTF
TRBV29-1,.,TRBD1,13,TRBJ2-7,TGCAGCGTGGGACAGGGGGAACGCTACGAGCAGTACTTC,CSVGQGERYEQYF
TRBV5-1,.,.,16,TRBJ1-1,TGCGCCAGCAGCTTGCTACCGGCAGACAAAAACACTGAAGCTTTCTTT,CASSLLPADKNTEAFF
TRBV24-1,once,.,15,TRBJ2-1,TGTGCCACCAGTGATTTCTCGCCAGATTACAATGAGCAGTTCTTC,CATSDFSPDYNEQFF
TRBV20-1,.,TRBD2,14,TRBJ2-5,TGCAGTGCTAGATCCGGAGGGACTAGCGGGGGCCAGTACTTC,CSARSGGTSGGQYF
TRBV9,.,TRBD1,14,TRBJ2-5,TGTGCCAGCAGCGTAGCTCGACAGGGGAAGACCCAGTACTTC,CASSVARQGKTQYF
TRBV18,.,TRBD2,14,TRBJ2-1,TGTGCCAGCTCAGGCATACTAGCGTACAATGAGCAGTTCTTC,CASSGILAYNEQFF
TRBV29-1,.,.,14,TRBJ2-1,TGCAGCGTTGGAAGAGGGGGGACCTACAATGAGCAGTTCTTC,CSVGRGGTYNEQFF
TRBV9,.,TRBD2,18,TRBJ2-5,TGTGCCAGCAGCGCGGAGGAACCGGGACTAGCGGGAGAAGAGACCCAGTACTTC,CASSAEEPGLAGEETQYF
TRBV5-6,.,.,13,TRBJ2-7,TGTGCCAGCAGCCCATTTGACACCTACGAGCAGTACTTC,CASSPFDTYEQYF
TRBV18,.,TRBD1,14,TRBJ1-2,TGTGCCAGCTCACCACCGGGACAGAACTATGGCTACACCTTC,CASSPPGQNYGYTF
TRBV4-1,.,TRBD1,18,TRBJ2-4,TGCGCCAGCAGCCAAGTCGGAATTACAGGGGTAGCCAAAAACATTCAGTACTTC,CASSQVGITGVAKNIQYF
TRBV23-1,.,TRBD2,19,TRBJ2-3,TGCGCCAGCAGTCGTCCCGGACTAGCGGGAGTGCAGTTAACAGATACGCAGTATTTT,CASSRPGLAGVQLTDTQYF
TRBV7-2,.,.,14,TRBJ1-1,TGTGCCAGCAGCTTAGCGCTGGTGAACACTGAAGCTTTCTTT,CASSLALVNTEAFF
TRBV28,.,TRBD2,15,TRBJ2-1,TGTGCCAGCAGTACCTTTTTGGCGGGAGTTAATGAGCAGTTCTTC,CASSTFLAGVNEQFF
TRBV20-1,.,.,14,TRBJ2-5,TGCAGTGCTCTCCGGGATAGCGGCCAAGAGACCCAGTACTTC,CSALRDSGQETQYF
TRBV20-1,.,TRBD2,14,TRBJ2-5,TGCAGTGTGCTAGCGGGAGGGCCCGGGGAGACCCAGTACTTC,CSVLAGGPGETQYF
TRBV14,.,.,12,TRBJ2-7,TGTGCCAGCAGCCAATGGCGCCTAGAGCAGTACTTC,CASSQWRLEQYF
TRBV15,few,.,15,TRBJ1-1,TGTGCCACCAGCTGGGTAATTCAAATGAACACTGAAGCTTTCTTT,CATSWVIQMNTEAFF
TRBV12-3/TRBV12-4,.,TRBD1,16,TRBJ1-1,TGTGCCAGCAGTCCTCTCGGGGTACAGGGGGCTGGTGAAGCTTTCTTT,CASSPLGVQGAGEAFF
TRBV12-3/TRBV12-4,.,.,16,TRBJ1-1,TGTGCCAGCAGCCGCCACATGACAGGCCCGAACACTGAAGCTTTCTTT,CASSRHMTGPNTEAFF
TRBV28,.,TRBD1,14,TRBJ2-7,TGTGCCAGCACCATAGGACAGGGGATATACGAGCAGTACTTC,CASTIGQGIYEQYF